This entry lists 20 T cell receptor beta chains sequenced from one sample in a study of cytomegalovirus exposure and HLA in healthy donors. The PCR was carried out with 60 Vbeta primers and 13 Jbeta primers. Assay used: immunoSEQ multiplex PCR; TCRdb lists only in-frame clones, some missing. Counted here are 85,000 to 95,000 clones, around 8% occurring once; the ten biggest clones make up 2.3%. Sequencing was carried out using PBMCs. The receptors shown here come from a man over 45 in good health and CMV-seronegative.

This clone was detected only a few times. The chain links TRBV7-9 to TRBJ1-4; 9 bases match TRBD1. This CDR3 is built from 16 residues. CDR1 SEHNR and CDR2 FQNEAQ come from the germline V gene (reference sequence). V lost 3 bases and J lost 0; bases outside the gene matches: 2. The DNA of the CDR3 is TGTGCCAGCAGCTTTAGGACAGGGGCAACTAATGAAAAACTGTTTTTT. It yields the protein CASSFRTGATNEKLFF.

This clone turned up a few times. The V call is TRBV28, the J call TRBJ2-6; TRBD1 agrees at 7 bases. CDR1 is MDHEN, CDR2 SYDVKM, per germline. With 6 bases clipped from V and 4 bases from J, the junction kept 9 bases outside the gene matches. This CDR3 is built from 16 residues. The CDR3: CASSPHRGSGANVLTF. CDR3 DNA sequence: TGTGCCAGCAGCCCTCACAGGGGATCCGGGGCCAACGTCCTGACTTTC.

The CDR3 protein is CASSQVSTAGGYTF. The DNA for the CDR3 is TGCGCCAGCAGCCAAGTTTCGACTGCTGGCGGCTACACCTTC. J is TRBJ1-2 and V is TRBV4-1; D remains ambiguous. V lost 1 base, J lost 8 bases, and 14 bases lay in between. The CDR3 has 14 amino acids. CDR1 is MGHRA, CDR2 YSYEKL, per germline.

This clone appeared a few times. This chain connects TRBV6-5 to TRBJ2-7; a possible D gene is TRBD2 (5 bases). Germline-derived CDR1 and CDR2 are MNHEY and SVGAGI. The CDR3 is 14 residues long. The V end lost 8 bases, the J end lost 0 bases, and 14 bases lay between the germline ends. The CDR3 is CASSSTGSSYEQYF. The DNA for the CDR3 is TGTGCCAGCTCATCTACGGGAAGCTCCTACGAGCAGTACTTC.

This clone was seen a handful of times. CDR3 protein: CASSHLGPGEYEQYF. The DNA of the CDR3 is TGTGCCAGCAGCCATTTGGGCCCTGGGGAGTACGAGCAGTACTTC. The gene calls are TRBV14 and TRBJ2-7, with D tentatively TRBD2 (5 bases). The CDR3 is 15 residues long. Trimming pared 3 bases from V and 4 bases from J, leaving 16 bases between. The V gene's germline CDR1 is SGHDN and CDR2 FVKESK.

This clone appeared a few times. This chain uses TRBV6-5 with TRBJ1-1, with D possibly TRBD1 on 6 matching bases. The length of the CDR3 is 13 residues. CDR1 and CDR2 (germline): MNHEY, SVGAGI. Trimming stripped 6 bases from V and 3 bases from J, with 11 bases between. The DNA of the CDR3 is TGTGCCAGCAGGTCCACAGGGTACACTGAAGCTTTCTTT. This gives the protein CASRSTGYTEAFF.

This clone showed up just a few times. The genes are TRBV2 and TRBJ1-3; a weak D match, TRBD1 (5 bases). V was clipped by 5 bases and J by 4 bases, with 9 bases between them. This CDR3 has 13 amino acids. The germline gives CDR1 SNHLY, CDR2 FYNNEI. The CDR3 DNA reads TGTGCCAGCAGTTCAGGGTACGGAAACACCATATATTTT. Its translation is CASSSGYGNTIYF.

This clone was seen more than once but under ten times. The chain combines TRBV4-1 with TRBJ2-7, with D possibly matching TRBD1 (5 bases). The CDR3 extends over 15 amino acids. Germline lookup yields CDR1 MGHRA and CDR2 YSYEKL. Trimming removed 0 bases at V and 0 bases at J, with 9 bases between. The CDR3 loop is CASSQDQGPSYEQYF. CDR3 nucleotides: TGCGCCAGCAGCCAAGATCAGGGCCCCTCCTACGAGCAGTACTTC.

This clone was seen a few times. The J gene is TRBJ2-7, the V gene TRBV5-1; 11 bases are a match to TRBD2. CDR1 is SGHRS and CDR2 is YFSETQ in the germline V gene. This CDR3 has 17 residues. J was trimmed by 2 bases and V by 1 base; bases with no gene match: 8. The CDR3: CASSLRLAGGPPYEQYF. CDR3 sequence (DNA): TGCGCCAGCAGCTTGCGTCTAGCGGGAGGCCCCCCCTACGAGCAGTACTTC.

The chain recombines TRBV7-6 with TRBJ1-3, with D hard to call. V lost 5 bases and J lost 0, with 14 bases in between. Germline CDR1 is SGHVS and CDR2 is FNYEAQ. The CDR3 has 16 amino acids. This chain's CDR3 is CASSPRSSSSGNTIYF. DNA for the CDR3: TGTGCCAGCAGCCCTAGGAGCTCGAGCTCTGGAAACACCATATATTTT.

This clone was observed a few times. The chain uses TRBV29-1 and TRBJ2-7, with D maybe TRBD1 (5 bases). The CDR3 has 11 amino acids. V was trimmed by 3 bases and J by 6 bases, leaving 9 bases between them. CDR1 and CDR2 (germline): SQVTM, ANQGSEA. In DNA, the CDR3 is TGCAGCGTTGATGGGGCAGCCGAGCAGTACTTC. It is translated as CSVDGAAEQYF.

A few counts support this clone. This chain's CDR3 is CASSLQDGFYEQYF. The CDR3 region has the DNA TGTGCCAGCAGCTTACAGGATGGGTTTTACGAGCAGTACTTC. The V and J genes are TRBV5-4 and TRBJ2-7, with D maybe TRBD1 (5 bases). The CDR3 consists of 14 residues. Trimming removed 2 bases at V and 4 bases at J, with 13 bases between. Germline V gives CDR1 SGHNT, CDR2 YYREEE (reference sequence).

This clone turned up a few times. The chain links TRBV2 to TRBJ1-2; D is uncertain. The V gene's germline CDR1 is SNHLY and CDR2 FYNNEI. Trimming cost V 6 bases and J 8 bases, with 13 bases left between them. The CDR3 is 12 amino acids. CDR3 DNA: TGTGCCAGCAGCTTCGGACTTGGAGGCTACACCTTC. Its translation: CASSFGLGGYTF. The complete variable domain, with remaining parts taken from reference TRBV2 and TRBJ1-2, reads EPEVTQTPSHQVTQMGQEVILRCVPISNHLYFYWYRQILGQKVEFLVSFYNNEISEKSEIFDDQFSVERPDGSNFTLKIRSTKLEDSAMYFCASSFGLGGYTFGSGTRLTVV.

The V gene is TRBV7-8, the J gene TRBJ2-1, with TRBD2 matching 8 bases. The trim removed 2 bases at V and 3 bases at J, leaving 12 bases unmatched. This CDR3 spans 18 amino acids. Germline values: CDR1 SGHVS, CDR2 FQNEAQ. CDR3 protein: CASSLRSKLAARYNEQFF. The CDR3 DNA follows: TGTGCCAGCAGCTTAAGGTCTAAACTAGCGGCCCGCTACAATGAGCAGTTCTTC. The full variable domain, with the rest looked up from reference TRBV7-8 and TRBJ2-1, is GAGVSQSPRYKVAKRGQDVALRCDPISGHVSLFWYQQALGQGPEFLTYFQNEAQLDKSGLPSDRFFAERPEGSVSTLKIQRTQQEDSAVYLCASSLRSKLAARYNEQFFGPGTRLTVL.

This clone was counted only a few times. The rearrangement links TRBV10-3 to TRBJ2-5; the match to TRBD1 covers 9 bases. The V gene's germline CDR1 is ENHRY and CDR2 SYGVKD. V lost 3 bases, J lost 5 bases, and 4 bases stayed unmatched. The CDR3 length is 14 residues. The CDR3 coding sequence is TGTGCCATCAGTGACTACAGGGGGCGGGAGACCCAGTACTTC. This sequence encodes CAISDYRGRETQYF.

A few counts support this clone. This chain uses TRBV28 with TRBJ2-3, with D maybe TRBD2 (7 bases). The CDR3 consists of 15 residues. CDR1 and CDR2 (germline): MDHEN, SYDVKM. V was shortened by 5 bases and J by 0 bases, with 12 bases between the two germline ends. CDR3 residues: CASSPGEGSTDTQYF. CDR3 sequence (DNA): TGTGCCAGCAGTCCAGGGGAGGGGAGCACAGATACGCAGTATTTT.

The chain combines TRBV28 with TRBJ1-2, with TRBD1 identical over 7 bases. CDR3 length: 13 amino acids. Looked up from germline, CDR1 is MDHEN and CDR2 is SYDVKM. Germline trimming cut 6 bases from V and 6 bases from J; bases unmatched to any gene: 7. The CDR3: CASRHRGRDGYTF. In DNA form, the CDR3 reads TGTGCCAGCAGACACAGGGGACGGGATGGCTACACCTTC.

This rearrangement joins TRBV15 to TRBJ1-4; no definite D call. Germline V CDR1 and CDR2: LNHNV, YYDKDF (reference sequence). The CDR3 has 13 amino acids. V was shortened by 4 bases and J by 4 bases, with 7 bases between the two germline ends. CDR3 sequence: CATSIRDNEKLFF. The CDR3 coding sequence is TGTGCCACCAGCATCCGAGATAATGAAAAACTGTTTTTT.

This chain uses TRBV6-6 with TRBJ2-7; a weak D match, TRBD1 (6 bases). Germline CDR1 is MNHNY and CDR2 is SVGAGI (reference sequence). The CDR3 is made up of 13 amino acids. V lost 6 bases and J 4 bases, leaving 13 bases between the germline ends. The CDR3 region has the DNA TGTGCCAGCAGAACACAGGGAATTTACGAGCAGTACTTC. Encoded protein: CASRTQGIYEQYF.

This clone was detected only a few times. The chain couples TRBV5-6 to TRBJ2-2, with TRBD2 matching 14 bases. The CDR3 is 19 amino acids. V dropped 0 bases and J dropped 3; count of bases not matched to a gene: 7. Germline-derived CDR1 and CDR2 are SGHDT and YYEEEE. The CDR3: CASSLEAGLAGAYTGELFF. CDR3 sequence (DNA): TGTGCCAGCAGCTTGGAGGCGGGACTAGCGGGGGCCTACACCGGGGAGCTGTTTTTT.